Presented here are 25 T cell receptor beta chains from one specimen sequenced in a study of early T cells in non-severe SARS-CoV-2 infection. MiXCR, applied by TCRdb to the 5' RACE reads, yields one record per CDR3 protein. The sample records about 55,000 distinct CDR3 sequences, around 12% being singletons. The specimen sequenced was whole blood. The receptor set was obtained from an adult who was a healthcare worker with PCR-confirmed SARS-CoV-2 infection or an uninfected control (not recorded which).

This clonotype was picked up many times. The gene calls are TRBV11-2 and TRBJ1-2; perhaps TRBD1 as D (6 bases). Trimming removed 5 bases from V and 5 bases from J, with 9 bases in between. This CDR3 spans 12 amino acids. Germline-derived CDR1 and CDR2 are SGHAT and FQNNGV. The CDR3 region is CASSIGQYGYTF. CDR3 bases: TGTGCCAGCAGCATAGGACAGTATGGCTACACCTTC.

The chain recombines TRBV30 with TRBJ1-1; 7 bases are a match to TRBD1. V shed 0 bases, J shed 2 bases, and the junction held 12 bases outside the gene matches. This CDR3 spans 17 amino acids. Germline V lookup: CDR1 GTSNPN, CDR2 SVGIG (reference sequence). The CDR3 region has the DNA TGTGCCTGGAGTGTAAGAGGGGGCCTCAATCTAAACACTGAAGCTTTCTTT. It translates to CAWSVRGGLNLNTEAFF.

The chain links TRBV29-1 to TRBJ1-5; D possibly corresponds to TRBD1 (5 bases). The CDR3 is 13 amino acids. The germline V gene encodes CDR1 SQVTM and CDR2 ANQGSEA. V was pared by 6 bases and J by 7 bases, with 16 bases between. The CDR3 sequence is CSVAGDPGQPQHF. CDR3 DNA: TGCAGCGTCGCGGGGGATCCGGGGCAGCCCCAGCATTTT.

This clonotype was found a few times. This chain links TRBV6-6 with TRBJ2-4; TRBD1 agrees at 7 bases. Germline V lookup: CDR1 MNHNY, CDR2 SVGAGI (reference sequence). The CDR3 extends over 16 amino acids. The junction had 6 bases not matched to a gene; V was cut back by 4 bases and J by 0 bases. CDR3 nucleotide sequence: TGTGCCAGCAGTTCGACAGGGACACTAGCCAAAAACATTCAGTACTTC. Its translation is CASSSTGTLAKNIQYF.

The chain uses TRBV7-2 and TRBJ2-7; possibly TRBD2 for D (6 bases). Germline-derived CDR1 and CDR2 are SGHTA and FQGNSA. This CDR3 has 12 residues. V gave up 2 bases and J gave up 7 bases, with 9 bases separating them. CDR3 DNA sequence: TGTGCCAGCAGCTTAACGGGGAGGGAGCAGTACTTC. This codes for CASSLTGREQYF. The full variable domain, with the rest looked up from reference TRBV7-2 and TRBJ2-7, is GAGVSQSPSNKVTEKGKDVELRCDPISGHTALYWYRQSLGQGLEFLIYFQGNSAPDKSGLPSDRFSAERTGGSVSTLTIQRTQQEDSAVYLCASSLTGREQYFGPGTRLTVT.

The chain couples TRBV14 to TRBJ2-5, with TRBD2 identical over 9 bases. Germline V gene sequence: CDR1 SGHDN, CDR2 FVKESK. The length of the CDR3 is 15 residues. The ends lost 4 bases at V and 6 bases at J; junction bases unmatched: 9. The CDR3 DNA reads TGTGCCAGCAGCCCGAGCGGGGGGCAAGTGAAGACCCAGTACTTC. Translated, it gives CASSPSGGQVKTQYF.

This clonotype was detected only a few times. The genes are TRBV4-1 and TRBJ2-3; D not certain. Trimming took off 0 bases at V and 1 base at J, with 5 bases between the two ends. The CDR3 contains 14 residues. Germline lookup yields CDR1 MGHRA and CDR2 YSYEKL. The CDR3 DNA reads as TGCGCCAGCAGCCAAGACTCAGGCACAGATACGCAGTATTTT. It translates to CASSQDSGTDTQYF.

This clonotype came up many times. This chain connects TRBV12-3 or TRBV12-4 to TRBJ1-6; no firm D call. Trimming shortened V by 3 bases and J by 8 bases, and 8 bases separated the two germline ends. The CDR3 consists of 13 residues. CDR3 protein: CASSFGRDSPLHF. CDR3 nucleotide sequence: TGTGCCAGCAGTTTTGGGAGGGATTCACCCCTCCACTTT.

This clonotype was found many times. V is TRBV12-3 or TRBV12-4 and J is TRBJ2-5; D may correspond to TRBD1 or TRBD2 (5 bases each). Trimming stripped 5 bases from V and 1 base from J, with 11 bases between. This CDR3 is built from 14 residues. The CDR3, as DNA: TGTGCCAGCAGTCCGGGGCCCCTCCAAGAGACCCAGTACTTC. Its translation: CASSPGPLQETQYF.

The chain employs TRBV29-1 and TRBJ1-2, with D uncertain. The CDR3 totals 13 residues. Germline V gene lookup returns CDR1 SQVTM and CDR2 ANQGSEA. With 1 base removed from V and 4 bases from J, the gap between germline ends came to 10 bases. The CDR3 region has the DNA TGCAGCGTTGAAGCCCGCACCCTCTATGGCTACACCTTC. This sequence encodes CSVEARTLYGYTF. The variable domain in full, completed from reference TRBV29-1 and TRBJ1-2, reads SAVISQKPSRDICQRGTSLTIQCQVDSQVTMMFWYRQQPGQSLTLIATANQGSEATYESGFVIDKFPISRPNLTFSTLTVSNMSPEDSSIYLCSVEARTLYGYTFGSGTRLTVV.

The V call is TRBV11-2, the J call TRBJ2-3; a possible D gene is TRBD1 (6 bases). The germline V gene has CDR1 SGHAT and CDR2 FQNNGV. Deletions cut 1 base from V and 4 bases from J, with 12 bases between. This CDR3 has 15 amino acids. The CDR3 DNA follows: TGTGCCAGCAGCTTAGTGACAGGTGGTCCAGATACGCAGTATTTT. Protein: CASSLVTGGPDTQYF.

The chain combines TRBV5-1 with TRBJ2-7, with 7 bases identical to TRBD1. Germline lookup yields CDR1 SGHRS and CDR2 YFSETQ. CDR3 length: 14 residues. V gave up 0 bases and J gave up 3 bases; unmatched junction bases: 3. CDR3 bases: TGCGCCAGCAGCTTGGCCGGGACAGTCTACGAGCAGTACTTC. It is translated as CASSLAGTVYEQYF.

A few counts support this clonotype. This sequence joins TRBV29-1 and TRBJ2-3, with D hard to call. The CDR3 extends over 13 amino acids. Germline V gives CDR1 SQVTM, CDR2 ANQGSEA. Trimming left V 0 bases short and J 4 bases short, with 8 bases between. Here the CDR3 reads CSVEDHAADTQYF. CDR3 DNA sequence: TGCAGCGTTGAAGATCACGCGGCAGATACGCAGTATTTT.

The chain employs TRBV29-1 and TRBJ2-7; no firm D call. V lost 5 bases and J lost 0, with 17 bases in between. CDR3 size: 15 residues. Germline V gene data show CDR1 as SQVTM and CDR2 as ANQGSEA. The CDR3 protein is CSVSLSAGSSYEQYF. DNA for the CDR3: TGCAGCGTTAGTCTCTCCGCCGGAAGCTCCTACGAGCAGTACTTC.

The chain carries TRBV29-1 and TRBJ2-1; no reliable D call. The CDR3 is 10 amino acids. V was trimmed by 7 bases and J by 10 bases, leaving 11 bases between them. CDR1 SQVTM and CDR2 ANQGSEA come from the germline V gene. CDR3 DNA: TGCAGCGGACGGACGGCCGAGCAGTTCTTC. It is translated as CSGRTAEQFF.

The sample holds many counts of this clonotype. This rearrangement joins TRBV5-1 to TRBJ1-5; a weak D match, TRBD1 (5 bases). The CDR3 is 15 residues long. CDR1 is SGHRS, CDR2 YFSETQ, per germline. Trimming took 0 bases from V and 6 from J, leaving 13 bases between them. In DNA, the CDR3 is TGCGCCAGCAGCTTGGAGGGGAGCCCAAGTCAGCCCCAGCATTTT. Protein: CASSLEGSPSQPQHF.

At least ten counts were recorded for this clonotype. This chain links TRBV24-1 with TRBJ2-3, with TRBD2 as a possible D gene (6 bases). V was cut by 6 bases and J by 4 bases, with 10 bases left in between. The CDR3 length is 13 residues. The V gene's germline CDR1 is KGHDR and CDR2 SFDVKD. The DNA of the CDR3 is TGTGCCACCAGTCGGGGGTCGGCAGATACGCAGTATTTT. Protein: CATSRGSADTQYF.

CDR3 nucleotide sequence: TGCAGTGCCGGCCTAGAGAGGCCAATGAACACTGAAGCTTTCTTT. Its translation is CSAGLERPMNTEAFF. The chain recombines TRBV20-1 with TRBJ1-1; D not certain. Germline loops: CDR1 DFQATT, CDR2 SNEGSKA (reference sequence). The CDR3 is 15 residues long. Trimming removed 6 bases from V and 0 bases from J, with 17 bases in between.

At least ten counts were recorded for this clonotype. The rearrangement uses TRBV11-3 and TRBJ2-1; tentatively, D is TRBD1 (5 bases). The CDR3 is 14 residues long. Per germline, CDR1 SGHNT and CDR2 YENEEA. V was trimmed by 2 bases and J by 8 bases, leaving 13 bases between them. The CDR3 reads CASSLNPGSDEQFF. For the CDR3, the DNA is TGTGCCAGCAGCTTAAATCCAGGGTCCGATGAGCAGTTCTTC.

This chain uses TRBV11-2 with TRBJ1-6; no firm D call. CDR1 and CDR2 (germline): SGHAT, FQNNGV. The V end lost 5 bases, the J end lost 13 bases, and 12 bases lay between the germline ends. The CDR3 spans 12 residues. CDR3 sequence: CASSPRRWPLHF. In nucleotides, the CDR3 is TGTGCCAGCAGCCCTAGGAGGTGGCCCCTCCACTTT.

In its sample, this clonotype was seen a few times. The chain has TRBV30 and TRBJ1-1; maybe TRBD1 (6 bases). The CDR3 is made up of 13 amino acids. V was cut by 5 bases and J by 5 bases, with 15 bases left in between. The germline V gene encodes CDR1 GTSNPN and CDR2 SVGIG (reference sequence). CDR3 residues: CAWARGGRTEAFF. The DNA for the CDR3 is TGTGCCTGGGCTCGTGGGGGGCGGACTGAAGCTTTCTTT. The full variable domain, rest sourced from reference TRBV30 and TRBJ1-1, is SQTIHQWPATLVQPVGSPLSLECTVEGTSNPNLYWYRQAAGRGLQLLFYSVGIGQISSEVPQNLSASRPQDRQFILSSKKLLLSDSGFYLCAWARGGRTEAFFGQGTRLTVV.

This clonotype was recorded a few times. This chain connects TRBV20-1 to TRBJ2-3; the D is unclear. Trimming took off 0 bases at V and 6 bases at J, with 10 bases between the two ends. The CDR3 totals 13 residues. Per germline, CDR1 DFQATT and CDR2 SNEGSKA (reference sequence). Here the CDR3 reads CSARDGPWDTQYF. CDR3 in DNA: TGCAGTGCTAGAGATGGACCCTGGGATACGCAGTATTTT.

This clonotype was detected many times. The genes are TRBV2 and TRBJ1-5; no firm D call. Per germline, CDR1 SNHLY and CDR2 FYNNEI. This CDR3 comprises 14 residues. With 4 bases removed from V and 2 bases from J, the gap between germline ends came to 9 bases. The CDR3 sequence: CASSGDGGNQPQHF. The CDR3 DNA reads TGTGCCAGCAGTGGGGATGGGGGCAATCAGCCCCAGCATTTT.

The V and J genes are TRBV18 and TRBJ1-1; no definite D call. This CDR3 spans 13 amino acids. Trimming stripped 1 base from V and 3 bases from J, with 6 bases between. Per germline, CDR1 KGHSH and CDR2 LQKENI. CDR3 sequence (DNA): TGTGCCAGCTCACCACTCAGCTACACTGAAGCTTTCTTT. It translates to CASSPLSYTEAFF. The whole variable domain, filled in from reference TRBV18 and TRBJ1-1, reads NAGVMQNPRHLVRRRGQEARLRCSPMKGHSHVYWYRQLPEEGLKFMVYLQKENIIDESGMPKERFSAEFPKEGPSILRIQQVVRGDSAAYFCASSPLSYTEAFFGQGTRLTVV.

Ten or more counts support this clonotype. The chain carries TRBV6-1 and TRBJ2-1; 7 bases fit TRBD1. The CDR3 has 14 amino acids. The ends lost 4 bases at V and 4 bases at J; junction bases unmatched: 4. The germline gives CDR1 MNHNS, CDR2 SASEGT. CDR3 nucleotides: TGTGCCAGCAGTGTTACAGGGGAATACAATGAGCAGTTCTTC. It encodes CASSVTGEYNEQFF.